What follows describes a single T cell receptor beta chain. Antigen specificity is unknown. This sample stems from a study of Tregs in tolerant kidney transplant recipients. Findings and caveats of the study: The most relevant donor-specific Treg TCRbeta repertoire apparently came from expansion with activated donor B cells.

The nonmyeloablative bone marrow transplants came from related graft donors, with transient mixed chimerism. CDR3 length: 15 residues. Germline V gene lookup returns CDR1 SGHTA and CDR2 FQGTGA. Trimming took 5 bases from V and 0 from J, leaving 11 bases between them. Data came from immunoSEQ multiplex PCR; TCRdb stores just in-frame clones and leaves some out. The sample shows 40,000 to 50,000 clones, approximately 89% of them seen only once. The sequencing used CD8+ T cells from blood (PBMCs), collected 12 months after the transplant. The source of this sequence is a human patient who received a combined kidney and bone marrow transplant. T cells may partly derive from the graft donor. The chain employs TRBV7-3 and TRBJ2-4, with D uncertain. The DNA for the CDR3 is TGTGCCAGCAGCCGCGGCATCCCAGCCAAAAACATTCAGTACTTC. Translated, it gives CASSRGIPAKNIQYF.